Reported below is one TCR beta chain. Its cognate antigen has yet to be identified. No per-base quality is available; no much larger clone lies one base away. The data were obtained in a study of blood T cell repertoires in COVID-19 (dated by TCRdb to the early 2020s). Regarding the research as a whole: Collaborator samples came from the United States, Italy and Spain and covered acute and convalescent phases of COVID-19. The material from the prospective study consisted of cDNA or gDNA derived from T cells, B-cell-depleted T cells, or PBMCs. The dataset comprised deeply sampled blood TCRbeta repertoires from subjects exposed to, actively infected with, or recovered from COVID-19. The repertoires were made available in a free public database intended to serve as a resource for research on the immune response to SARS-CoV-2. Samples came from the ongoing ImmuneRACE study (first 160 participants) plus 1,254 subjects from 6 global collaborators. Nearly every sample came with metadata listing a de-identified subject ID, COVID-19 status, age in years and sex. HLA class I and class II types, where available, came from metadata supplied by the sample provider rather than from assay-based typing.

Collaborating institutions collected whole blood in K2EDTA tubes following their own protocols. For TCRbeta analysis, collaborators shipped samples in one of three forms: frozen whole blood, isolated PBMCs, or DNA extracted from either of those sample types. TCRbeta CDR3 regions were amplified from genomic DNA by means of the immunoSEQ Assay, a bias-controlled multiplex PCR. The paper's data handling went like this. Within the assay, amplification of reference gene primers was used to estimate how many nucleated cells each sample contained. Sequence reads were collapsed and filtered to measure the absolute abundance of every unique TCRbeta CDR3 rearrangement. Productive Simpson clonality was computed per sample as the square root of Simpson's diversity index over productive rearrangements. This is the immuneACCESS table as TCRdb keeps it, with only in-frame sequences that have V and J called. A part of the clones is gone; compared with another copy, unresolved V genes explain less than half, and the rest is unexplained. V and J calls and clone size come straight from that table; D and trimming were deduced from the DNA. The sample table holds around 140,000 clones, of which approximately 91% were seen once. The ten top clones hold about 2% of the sample.

V has 3 bases trimmed and J has 1 base trimmed; junction bases matching no gene number 5. From the germline V gene (reference sequence), CDR1 is GTSNPN and CDR2 is SVGIG. The CDR3, from cysteine to phenylalanine, totals 16 residues. The DNA shown is the 48-base CDR3, in frame from base 1. Summary of the overall study and its limitations: Clinical and demographic metadata were provided uncurated, with the amount varying by source and participant.

This sequence uses TRBV30 and TRBJ1-5; 11 nucleotides in the junction match TRBD1. The sequencing sample was made of peripheral blood. The receptor was isolated from a man in his sixties or seventies with acute or convalescent COVID-19. The CDR3 reads as follows: CAWSRTGGESNQPQHF. In nucleotides, the sequence is TGTGCCTGGAGCCGGACAGGGGGCGAAAGCAATCAGCCCCAGCATTTT.